These 29 T cell receptor beta chains were sequenced from one sample in a study of TIL therapy for anti-PD-1-resistant metastatic lung cancer. Time point: pre-treatment sample, taken before nivolumab and TIL therapy. Sequencing used immunoSEQ v3. Some clones are missing from TCRdb's copy, which holds only in-frame ones; the method was immunoSEQ multiplex PCR. The sample has tens of thousands of clones; approximately 86% are singletons. Sequenced here: blood, sampled at baseline. These receptors originate from a person between 30 and 79 years old with non-small cell lung cancer.

The chain employs TRBV28 and TRBJ1-2, with D perhaps TRBD1 (6 bases). Trimming left V 3 bases short and J 8 bases short, with 13 bases between. This CDR3 contains 13 residues. From germline, CDR1 is MDHEN and CDR2 SYDVKM. The chain's CDR3 is CASSFGRGSGYTF. The CDR3 coding sequence is TGTGCCAGCAGTTTCGGCAGGGGATCCGGCTACACCTTC.

The V gene is TRBV4-1, the J gene TRBJ2-5; tentatively, D is TRBD1 or TRBD2 (5 bases each). V was trimmed by 1 base and J by 4 bases, leaving 13 bases between them. Germline CDR1 is MGHRA and CDR2 is YSYEKL. The CDR3 covers 15 residues. CDR3 in amino acids: CASSQAGSGGETQYF. The CDR3 DNA reads TGCGCCAGCAGCCAAGCCGGAAGTGGGGGAGAGACCCAGTACTTC.

The chain has TRBV4-2 and TRBJ1-5, with D perhaps TRBD1 (6 bases). Per germline, CDR1 LGHNA and CDR2 YNFKEQ. This CDR3 is built from 14 residues. The V end lost 3 bases, the J end lost 4 bases, and 10 bases lay between the germline ends. The CDR3 protein is CASSHRGTNQPQHF. In DNA form, the CDR3 reads TGTGCCAGCAGCCACCGAGGGACAAATCAGCCCCAGCATTTT.

In its sample, this clone was seen a few times. The chain employs TRBV30 and TRBJ2-2, with 12 bases that match TRBD2. With V trimmed by 0 bases and J by 7 bases, 15 bases remained unmatched. CDR1 GTSNPN and CDR2 SVGIG come from the germline V gene (reference sequence). CDR3 length equals 19 residues. The CDR3 reads CAWSVEGQGLAGQGGELFF. In DNA, the CDR3 is TGTGCCTGGAGTGTAGAGGGACAGGGACTAGCGGGCCAGGGCGGGGAGCTGTTTTTT.

The V gene is TRBV2, the J gene TRBJ2-7, with TRBD2 identical over 13 bases. The CDR3 runs 16 residues. The V gene's germline CDR1 is SNHLY and CDR2 FYNNEI. Trimming at V came to 6 bases and at J to 2 bases, leaving 7 bases not matched to a gene. CDR3 coding DNA: TGTGCCAGCAGAGCCACGGGGACTAGCGGGGCCTACGAGCAGTACTTC. Translating gives CASRATGTSGAYEQYF.

This clone was detected once. V gene TRBV27 combines with J gene TRBJ1-2; 8 nucleotides match TRBD1. The V and J ends lost 4 bases and 1 base, in that order; junction bases with no gene match: 5. Germline V gives CDR1 MNHEY, CDR2 SMNVEV (reference sequence). The CDR3 contains 15 residues. The CDR3 reads CASSSRTGNNYGYTF. The CDR3 region has the DNA TGTGCCAGCAGTTCTAGGACAGGGAATAACTATGGCTACACCTTC.

V gene TRBV5-4 combines with J gene TRBJ2-7; tentatively, D is TRBD2 (6 bases). CDR3 length: 16 residues. CDR1 and CDR2 (germline): SGHNT, YYREEE (reference sequence). The V end lost 0 bases, the J end lost 6 bases, and 19 bases lay between the germline ends. The CDR3 DNA reads as TGTGCCAGCAGCTTGGCCGGGCGGGACTCTCGAACCGAGCAGTACTTC. Protein: CASSLAGRDSRTEQYF.

V and J are TRBV21-1 and TRBJ2-7; TRBD1 was called by the table and not checked on the DNA. TRBV21-1 is classified as a pseudogene. This CDR3 is built from 14 residues. The DNA for the CDR3 is TGTGCCAGCAGCAAAGTGGGGCCCTCCTTTGGGCAGTACTTC. Translating it yields CASSKVGPSFGQYF.

In its sample, this clone was seen a few times. The chain has TRBV7-2 and TRBJ2-3; no clear D gene. The CDR3 is made up of 15 amino acids. CDR1 is SGHTA and CDR2 is FQGNSA in the germline V gene. The V gene lost 3 bases and the J gene lost 5 bases, with 15 bases spanning the gap. The CDR3 nucleotides are TGTGCCAGCAGCTTGGGTCTAAGAGAAGGAGATACGCAGTATTTT. Amino acid sequence: CASSLGLREGDTQYF.

J is TRBJ2-1 and V is TRBV5-1, with D tentatively TRBD1 (6 bases). V was pared by 3 bases and J by 8 bases, with 15 bases between. The V gene's germline CDR1 is SGHRS and CDR2 YFSETQ. The CDR3 is 14 residues long. The chain's CDR3 is CASSYEQGGDEQFF. Written as DNA, the CDR3 is TGCGCCAGCAGCTACGAACAGGGTGGAGATGAGCAGTTCTTC.

The chain combines TRBV20-1 with TRBJ2-7; D is undetermined. CDR1 DFQATT and CDR2 SNEGSKA come from the germline V gene (reference sequence). The CDR3 covers 10 residues. V was cut by 2 bases and J by 7 bases, with 6 bases left in between. The DNA of the CDR3 is TGCAGTGCTAGAAAGCAGGAGCAGTACTTC. This translates into CSARKQEQYF.

The rearrangement links TRBV6-4 to TRBJ2-4; weak D call: TRBD2 (5 bases). CDR1 is MRHNA and CDR2 is SNTAGT in the germline V gene. V dropped 4 bases and J dropped 3 bases, with 13 bases sitting between them. The CDR3 sequence is 15 residues long. The CDR3 here is CASSVRGDFKNIQYF. The CDR3 bases are TGTGCCAGCAGTGTACGGGGTGACTTCAAAAACATTCAGTACTTC.

This clone was seen once. The chain links TRBV28 to TRBJ2-2; possible D gene TRBD1, 5 bases. Per the germline V gene, CDR1 is MDHEN and CDR2 is SYDVKM. CDR3 length equals 15 residues. With 7 bases removed from V and 7 bases from J, the gap between germline ends came to 19 bases. The CDR3 region is CASNPILGAGGELFF. The CDR3 region has the DNA TGTGCCAGCAACCCCATTTTAGGGGCTGGCGGGGAGCTGTTTTTT.

The chain employs TRBV11-2 and TRBJ2-5; D is perhaps TRBD2 (7 bases). From germline, CDR1 is SGHAT and CDR2 FQNNGV. The CDR3 has 13 amino acids. Trimming left V 10 bases short and J 11 bases short, with 23 bases between. The DNA of the CDR3 is TGTGCCAACTCGGGGGACCCCGGGGGGCCTCAGTACTTC. Its translation: CANSGDPGGPQYF.

The chain joins TRBV6-5 to TRBJ2-5, with 9 bases identical to TRBD2. Germline V gene sequence: CDR1 MNHEY, CDR2 SVGAGI. This CDR3 has 16 amino acids. V lost 3 bases, J lost 2 bases, and 7 bases stayed unmatched. The CDR3 loop reads CASSYRWSGGQETQYF. In nucleotides, the CDR3 is TGTGCCAGCAGTTATAGGTGGAGCGGGGGGCAAGAGACCCAGTACTTC.

This clone was recorded once. This rearrangement joins TRBV9 to TRBJ1-3; no firm D call. V lost 1 base, J lost 1 base, and 12 bases lay in between. CDR3 length: 16 amino acids. In germline, CDR1 is SGDLS, CDR2 YYNGEE. CDR3 sequence (DNA): TGTGCCAGCAGCGTACTTCCCCCGGAATCTGGAAACACCATATATTTT. This sequence encodes CASSVLPPESGNTIYF.

This rearrangement joins TRBV10-2 to TRBJ1-5; D gene unclear. Germline V gene lookup returns CDR1 WSHSY and CDR2 SAAADI. The V end lost 1 base, the J end lost 6 bases, and 4 bases lay between the germline ends. The CDR3 contains 12 residues. The CDR3 sequence is CASSEWAQPQHF. The CDR3 DNA reads as TGCGCCAGCAGTGAGTGGGCTCAGCCCCAGCATTTT.

The V and J genes are TRBV27 and TRBJ2-5; 9 bases align to TRBD1. Per germline, CDR1 MNHEY and CDR2 SMNVEV (reference sequence). V trimming: 6 bases; J trimming: 4 bases; junction bases outside the gene matches: 9. The CDR3 is 15 amino acids. The CDR3 here is CASSWDREGTETQYF. In nucleotides, the CDR3 is TGTGCCAGCAGCTGGGACAGGGAGGGCACAGAGACCCAGTACTTC.

The rearrangement links TRBV27 to TRBJ2-6, with 8 bases fitting TRBD1. This CDR3 is built from 16 residues. Germline V gene data show CDR1 as MNHEY and CDR2 as SMNVEV (reference sequence). The junction had 8 bases not matched to a gene; V was cut back by 10 bases and J by 0 bases. The CDR3 DNA follows: TGTGCCACCTCCGGGACAGGCAGCTCTGGGGCCAACGTCCTGACTTTC. Its protein is CATSGTGSSGANVLTF.

The J gene is TRBJ2-1, the V gene TRBV2, with 13 bases aligning to TRBD2. Per germline, CDR1 SNHLY and CDR2 FYNNEI. This CDR3 is built from 15 residues. Germline trimming cut 6 bases from V and 7 bases from J; bases unmatched to any gene: 6. The CDR3 here is CASSEGTSGVNEQFF. The CDR3 DNA is TGTGCCAGCAGCGAGGGGACTAGCGGGGTTAATGAGCAGTTCTTC.

This clone came up a few times. The rearrangement joins TRBV5-4 to TRBJ1-1; tentative D call: TRBD1 (6 bases). CDR1 and CDR2 from the germline V gene are SGHNT and YYREEE (reference sequence). This CDR3 has 13 residues. Trimming took off 4 bases at V and 8 bases at J, with 15 bases between the two ends. DNA for the CDR3: TGTGCCAGCAGCCTCCGACAGGACGGGGAAGCTTTCTTT. This gives the protein CASSLRQDGEAFF.

The V and J genes are TRBV3-1 (or the pseudogene TRBV3-2) and TRBJ1-4; D is ambiguous. Trimming removed 1 base at V and 7 bases at J, with 4 bases between. Germline CDR1 reads LGHDT; CDR2 reads YNNKEL (reference sequence). This CDR3 comprises 12 residues. CDR3 residues: CASSQGSEKLFF. Here the CDR3 DNA reads TGTGCCAGCAGCCAAGGGTCTGAAAAACTGTTTTTT.

The V and J genes are TRBV10-2 and TRBJ1-1; no clear D. V dropped 3 bases and J dropped 2 bases, with 10 bases sitting between them. The CDR3 has 14 amino acids. Germline CDR1 is WSHSY and CDR2 is SAAADI. CDR3 bases: TGCGCCAGCAGTGAAAACGCGGGAAACACTGAAGCTTTCTTT. It translates to CASSENAGNTEAFF.

This sequence joins TRBV9 and TRBJ2-5; tentatively, D is TRBD1 or TRBD2 (6 bases each). V lost 4 bases and J 5 bases, leaving 15 bases between the germline ends. CDR1 is SGDLS, CDR2 YYNGEE, per germline. This CDR3 is 14 amino acids long. Here the CDR3 DNA reads TGTGCCAGCAGCCCCCTGAGGGGGGCCGAGACCCAGTACTTC. Translation: CASSPLRGAETQYF.

This clone was seen a single time. The chain combines TRBV25-1 with TRBJ2-5; D unclear. CDR1 and CDR2 from the germline V gene are MGHDK and SYGVNS. This CDR3 has 10 residues. Trimming took off 7 bases at V and 5 bases at J, with 5 bases between the two ends. CDR3 nucleotides: TGTGCCAGCACCGGGGAGACCCAGTACTTC. Translation gives CASTGETQYF.

This clone has only one observation. The chain uses TRBV5-1 and TRBJ1-1; a possible D gene is TRBD1 (6 bases). CDR1 is SGHRS and CDR2 is YFSETQ in the germline V gene. The CDR3 runs to 14 residues. V was clipped by 3 bases and J by 3 bases, with 12 bases between them. In nucleotides, the CDR3 is TGCGCCAGCAGCTCCCAACAGGGCGACACTGAAGCTTTCTTT. It translates to CASSSQQGDTEAFF. Based on the CDR3 plus reference TRBV5-1 and TRBJ1-1, the full variable domain is KAGVTQTPRYLIKTRGQQVTLSCSPISGHRSVSWYQQTPGQGLQFLFEYFSETQRNKGNFPGRFSGRQFSNSRSEMNVSTLELGDSALYLCASSSQQGDTEAFFGQGTRLTVV.

The gene calls are TRBV6-6 and TRBJ1-5; 10 bases fit TRBD1. After removal of 7 bases from V and 2 bases from J, the junction contained 5 bases not matched to a gene. Germline CDR1 reads MNHNY; CDR2 reads SVGAGI (reference sequence). The CDR3 contains 15 residues. CDR3 loop: CASTRQGAGNQPQHF. DNA for the CDR3: TGTGCCAGCACCAGACAGGGGGCGGGCAATCAGCCCCAGCATTTT.

This chain links TRBV7-2 with TRBJ2-5; the match to TRBD2 covers 12 bases. The CDR3 consists of 16 residues. Per germline, CDR1 SGHTA and CDR2 FQGNSA. Trimming at V came to 2 bases and at J to 6 bases, leaving 7 bases not matched to a gene. The CDR3 region has the DNA TGTGCCAGCAGCTTATCACTAGCGGGAGGTGGAAAGACCCAGTACTTC. Encoded protein: CASSLSLAGGGKTQYF. Variable domain in full (rest from reference TRBV7-2 and TRBJ2-5): GAGVSQSPSNKVTEKGKDVELRCDPISGHTALYWYRQSLGQGLEFLIYFQGNSAPDKSGLPSDRFSAERTGGSVSTLTIQRTQQEDSAVYLCASSLSLAGGGKTQYFGPGTRLLVL.

This sequence joins TRBV28 and TRBJ1-1; D remains unclear. The CDR3 runs to 16 residues. Trimming removed 5 bases from V and 6 bases from J, with 22 bases in between. Germline values: CDR1 MDHEN, CDR2 SYDVKM. The CDR3: CASSPPGALLLAEAFF. The CDR3 DNA reads as TGTGCCAGCAGTCCTCCCGGCGCCCTATTGTTGGCTGAAGCTTTCTTT. The full variable domain, in which reference TRBV28 and TRBJ1-1 provide the parts outside the CDR3, is DVKVTQSSRYLVKRTGEKVFLECVQDMDHENMFWYRQDPGLGLRLIYFSYDVKMKEKGDIPEGYSVSREKKERFSLILESASTNQTSMYLCASSPPGALLLAEAFFGQGTRLTVV.